This T cell receptor beta chain comes out of a study of blood T cell repertoires in COVID-19. Study at large: T cells, B-cell-depleted T cells, or PBMCs supplied cDNA or gDNA.

TCRdb's table, derived via immunoSEQ multiplex PCR, lists solely in-frame clones and lacks some. The data hold hundreds of thousands of clones, with 80% to 90% observed a single time. Resolution of symptoms, clearance, or two negative PCRs was present in recovered Cohort 3 donors. The sequencing sample was made of PBMCs or T cells enriched from blood (not recorded which). The TCR originated in a woman aged 18-29 years who had recovered from COVID-19.

CDR3 region: CASSLPGQNTEAFF. CDR3 in DNA: TGTGCCAGCAGCTTACCTGGCCAGAACACTGAAGCTTTCTTT. The gene calls are TRBV3-1 (or the pseudogene TRBV3-2) and TRBJ1-1; no definite D call. V was trimmed by 5 bases and J by 1 base, leaving 11 bases between them. The CDR3 runs to 14 residues. Germline values: CDR1 LGHDT, CDR2 YNNKEL (reference sequence).